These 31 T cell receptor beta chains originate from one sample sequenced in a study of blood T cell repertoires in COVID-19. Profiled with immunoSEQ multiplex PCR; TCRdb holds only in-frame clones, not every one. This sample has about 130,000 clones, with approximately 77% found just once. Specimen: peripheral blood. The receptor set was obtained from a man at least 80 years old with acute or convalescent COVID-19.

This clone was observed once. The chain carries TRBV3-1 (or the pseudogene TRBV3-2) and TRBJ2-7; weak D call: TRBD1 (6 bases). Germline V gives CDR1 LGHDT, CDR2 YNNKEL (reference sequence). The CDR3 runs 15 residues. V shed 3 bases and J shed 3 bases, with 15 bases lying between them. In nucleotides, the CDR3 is TGTGCCAGCAGCCAGGGGGCGAAACCTCTCTACGAGCAGTACTTC. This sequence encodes CASSQGAKPLYEQYF.

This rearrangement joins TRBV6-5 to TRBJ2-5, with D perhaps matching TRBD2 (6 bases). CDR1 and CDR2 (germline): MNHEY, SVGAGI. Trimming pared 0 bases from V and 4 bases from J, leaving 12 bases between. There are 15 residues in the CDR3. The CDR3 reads CASSYSLGRSETQYF. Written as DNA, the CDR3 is TGTGCCAGCAGTTACTCACTAGGGAGGTCAGAGACCCAGTACTTC.

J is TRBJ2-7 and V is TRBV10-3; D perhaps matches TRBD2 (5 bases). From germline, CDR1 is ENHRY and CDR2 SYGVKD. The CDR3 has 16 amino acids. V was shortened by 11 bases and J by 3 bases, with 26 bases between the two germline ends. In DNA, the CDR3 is TGTGCCTCTTTTGGGGTAGGAGGTCGGGATAACTACGAGCAGTACTTC. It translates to CASFGVGGRDNYEQYF.

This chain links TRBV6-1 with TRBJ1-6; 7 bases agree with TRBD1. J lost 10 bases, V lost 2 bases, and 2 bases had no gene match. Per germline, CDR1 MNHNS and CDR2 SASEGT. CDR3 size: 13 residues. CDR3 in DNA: TGTGCCAGCAGTGAATCAGGGGGATCACCCCTCCACTTT. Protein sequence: CASSESGGSPLHF.

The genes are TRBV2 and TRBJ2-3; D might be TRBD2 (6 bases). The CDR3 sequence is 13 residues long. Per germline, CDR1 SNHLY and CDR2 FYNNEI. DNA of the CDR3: TGTGCAACGAGTGGGGGGTTCACAGATACGCAGTATTTT. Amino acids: CATSGGFTDTQYF.

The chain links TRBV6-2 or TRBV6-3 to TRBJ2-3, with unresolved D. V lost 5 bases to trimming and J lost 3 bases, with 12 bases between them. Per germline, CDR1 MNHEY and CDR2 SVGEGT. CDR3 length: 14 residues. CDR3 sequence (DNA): TGTGCCAGCAGTACCCCGACTCTAACAGATACGCAGTATTTT. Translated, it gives CASSTPTLTDTQYF.

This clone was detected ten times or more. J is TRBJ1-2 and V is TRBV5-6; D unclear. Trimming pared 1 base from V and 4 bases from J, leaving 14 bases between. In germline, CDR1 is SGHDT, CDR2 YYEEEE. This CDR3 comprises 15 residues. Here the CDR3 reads CASSLRGRNSYGYTF. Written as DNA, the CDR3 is TGTGCCAGCAGCTTGCGGGGTCGGAACTCCTATGGCTACACCTTC.

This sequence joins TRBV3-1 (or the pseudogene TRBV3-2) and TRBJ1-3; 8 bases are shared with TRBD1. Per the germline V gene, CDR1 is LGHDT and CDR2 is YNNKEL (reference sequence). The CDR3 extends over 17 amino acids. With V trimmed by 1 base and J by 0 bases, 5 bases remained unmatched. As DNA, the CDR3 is TGTGCCAGCAGCCAAGCGGGACAGGTGACCTCTGGAAACACCATATATTTT. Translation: CASSQAGQVTSGNTIYF.

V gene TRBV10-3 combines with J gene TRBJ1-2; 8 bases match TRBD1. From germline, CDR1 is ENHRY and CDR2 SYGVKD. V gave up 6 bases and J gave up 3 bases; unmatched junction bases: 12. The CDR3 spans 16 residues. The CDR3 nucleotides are TGTGCCATCAGGGAATTGAGCGGGACAGGAGACTATGGCTACACCTTC. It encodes CAIRELSGTGDYGYTF.

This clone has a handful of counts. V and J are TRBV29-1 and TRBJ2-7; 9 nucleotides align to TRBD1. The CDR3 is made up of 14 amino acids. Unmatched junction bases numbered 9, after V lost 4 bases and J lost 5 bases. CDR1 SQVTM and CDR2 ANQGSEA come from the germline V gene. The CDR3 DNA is TGCAGCGTTGCCCCCGGGACAGGGAGGAACGAGCAGTACTTC. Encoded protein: CSVAPGTGRNEQYF.

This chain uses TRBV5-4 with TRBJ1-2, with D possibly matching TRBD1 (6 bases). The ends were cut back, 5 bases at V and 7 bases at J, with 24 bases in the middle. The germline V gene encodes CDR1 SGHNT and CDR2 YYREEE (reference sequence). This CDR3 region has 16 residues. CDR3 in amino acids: CASRDARDTLQGGYTF. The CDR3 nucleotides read TGTGCCAGCAGGGACGCTCGGGACACACTGCAGGGTGGCTACACCTTC.

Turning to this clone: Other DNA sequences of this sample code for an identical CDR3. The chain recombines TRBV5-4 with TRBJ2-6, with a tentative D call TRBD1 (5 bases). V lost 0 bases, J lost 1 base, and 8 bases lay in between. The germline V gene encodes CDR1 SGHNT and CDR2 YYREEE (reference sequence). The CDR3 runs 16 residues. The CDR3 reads CASSLGGNSGANVLTF. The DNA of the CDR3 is TGTGCCAGCAGCTTGGGGGGCAATTCTGGGGCCAACGTCCTGACTTTC.

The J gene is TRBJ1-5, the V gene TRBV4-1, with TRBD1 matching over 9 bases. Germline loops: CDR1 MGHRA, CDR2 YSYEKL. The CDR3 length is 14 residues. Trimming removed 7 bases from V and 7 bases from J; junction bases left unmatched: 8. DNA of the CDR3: TGCGCCAGCAATAGGGGACAGGGAAAGCAGCCCCAGCATTTT. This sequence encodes CASNRGQGKQPQHF.

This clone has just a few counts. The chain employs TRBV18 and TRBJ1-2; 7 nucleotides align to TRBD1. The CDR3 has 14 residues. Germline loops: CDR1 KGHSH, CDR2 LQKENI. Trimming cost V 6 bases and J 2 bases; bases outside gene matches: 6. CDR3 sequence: CASSQRGGNYGYTF. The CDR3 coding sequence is TGTGCCAGCTCCCAGAGAGGGGGCAACTATGGCTACACCTTC.

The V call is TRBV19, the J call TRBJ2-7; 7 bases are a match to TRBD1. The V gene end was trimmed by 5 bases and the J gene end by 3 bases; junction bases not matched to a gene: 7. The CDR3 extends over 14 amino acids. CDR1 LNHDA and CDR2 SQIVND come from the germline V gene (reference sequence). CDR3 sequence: CASSSGDSRYEQYF. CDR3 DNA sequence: TGTGCCAGTAGTTCAGGGGACAGTCGCTACGAGCAGTACTTC. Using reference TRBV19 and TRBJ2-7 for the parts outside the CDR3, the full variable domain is DGGITQSPKYLFRKEGQNVTLSCEQNLNHDAMYWYRQDPGQGLRLIYYSQIVNDFQKGDIAEGYSVSREKKESFPLTVTSAQKNPTAFYLCASSSGDSRYEQYFGPGTRLTVT.

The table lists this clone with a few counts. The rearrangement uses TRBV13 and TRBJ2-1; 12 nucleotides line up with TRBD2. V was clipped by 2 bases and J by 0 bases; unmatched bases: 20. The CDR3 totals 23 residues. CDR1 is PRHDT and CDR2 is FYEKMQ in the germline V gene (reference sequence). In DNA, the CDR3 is TGTGCCAGCAGCTTAACGTATTCTATCGCGGGGACTAGCGGGCGGAGCTCCTACAATGAGCAGTTCTTC. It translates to CASSLTYSIAGTSGRSSYNEQFF.

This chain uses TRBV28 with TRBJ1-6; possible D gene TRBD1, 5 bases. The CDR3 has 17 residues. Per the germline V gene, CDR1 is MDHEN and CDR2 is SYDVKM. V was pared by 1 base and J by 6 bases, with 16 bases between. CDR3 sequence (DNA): TGTGCCAGCAGTTTATTTCCCCCGCGGGGCTCTAATTCACCCCTCCACTTT. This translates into CASSLFPPRGSNSPLHF.

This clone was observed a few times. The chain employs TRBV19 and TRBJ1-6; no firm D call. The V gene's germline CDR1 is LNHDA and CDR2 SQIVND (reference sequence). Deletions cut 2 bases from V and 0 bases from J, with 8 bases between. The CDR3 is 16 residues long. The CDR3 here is CASSITPSSYNSPLHF. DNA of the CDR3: TGTGCCAGTAGTATAACGCCGAGCTCCTATAATTCACCCCTCCACTTT.

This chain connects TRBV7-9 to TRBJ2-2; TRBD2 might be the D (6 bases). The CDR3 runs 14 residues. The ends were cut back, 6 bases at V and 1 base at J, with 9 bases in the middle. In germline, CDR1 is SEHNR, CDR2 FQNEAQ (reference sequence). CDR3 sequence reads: CASRRGENTGELFF. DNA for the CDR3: TGTGCCAGCAGACGCGGGGAGAACACCGGGGAGCTGTTTTTT.

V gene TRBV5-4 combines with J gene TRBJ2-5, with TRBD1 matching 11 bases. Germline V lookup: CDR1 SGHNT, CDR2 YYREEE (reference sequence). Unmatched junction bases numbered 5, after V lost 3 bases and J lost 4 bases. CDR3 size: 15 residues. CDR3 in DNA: TGTGCCAGCAGCTCGGACAGGGGGCAGAGAGAGACCCAGTACTTC. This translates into CASSSDRGQRETQYF.

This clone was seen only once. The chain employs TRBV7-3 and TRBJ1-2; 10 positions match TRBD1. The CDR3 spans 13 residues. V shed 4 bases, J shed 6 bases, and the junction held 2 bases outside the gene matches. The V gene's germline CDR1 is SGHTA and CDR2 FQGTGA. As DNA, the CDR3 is TGTGCCAGCAGCTACGGACAGGGGGATGGCTACACCTTC. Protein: CASSYGQGDGYTF.

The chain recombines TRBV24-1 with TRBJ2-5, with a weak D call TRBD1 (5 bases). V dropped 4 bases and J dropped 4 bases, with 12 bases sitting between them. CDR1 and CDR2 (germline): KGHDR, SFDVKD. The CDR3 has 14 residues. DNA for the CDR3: TGTGCCACCAGTGAGGCAGGGAAAAGAGAGACCCAGTACTTC. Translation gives CATSEAGKRETQYF.

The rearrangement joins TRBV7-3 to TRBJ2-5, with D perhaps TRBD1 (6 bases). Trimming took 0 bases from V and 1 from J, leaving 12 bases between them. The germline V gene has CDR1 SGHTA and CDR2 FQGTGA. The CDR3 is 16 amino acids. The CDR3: CASSLTGRGGQETQYF. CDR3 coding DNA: TGTGCCAGCAGCTTAACGGGGCGAGGGGGCCAAGAGACCCAGTACTTC. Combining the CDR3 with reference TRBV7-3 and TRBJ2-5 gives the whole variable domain GAGVSQTPSNKVTEKGKYVELRCDPISGHTALYWYRQSLGQGPEFLIYFQGTGAADDSGLPNDRFFAVRPEGSVSTLKIQRTERGDSAVYLCASSLTGRGGQETQYFGPGTRLLVL.

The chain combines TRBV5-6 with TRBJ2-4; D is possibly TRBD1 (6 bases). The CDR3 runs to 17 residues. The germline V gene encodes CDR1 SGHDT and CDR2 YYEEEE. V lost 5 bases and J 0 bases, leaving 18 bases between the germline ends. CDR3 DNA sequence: TGTGCCAGCAGTTACCCCGGACAGAACTTAGCCAAAAACATTCAGTACTTC. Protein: CASSYPGQNLAKNIQYF.

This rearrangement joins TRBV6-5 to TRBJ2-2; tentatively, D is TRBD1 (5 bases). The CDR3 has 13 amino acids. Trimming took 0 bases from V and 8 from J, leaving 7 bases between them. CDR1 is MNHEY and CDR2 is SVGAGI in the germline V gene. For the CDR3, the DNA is TGTGCCAGCAGTTACTCGGGGCTGGGGGAGCTGTTTTTT. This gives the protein CASSYSGLGELFF.

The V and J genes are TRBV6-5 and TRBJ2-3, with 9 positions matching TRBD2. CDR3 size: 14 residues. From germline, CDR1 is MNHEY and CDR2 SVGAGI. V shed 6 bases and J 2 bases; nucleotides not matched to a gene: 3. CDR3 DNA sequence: TGTGCCAGCAGACTAGCGGGCAACACAGATACGCAGTATTTT. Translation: CASRLAGNTDTQYF.

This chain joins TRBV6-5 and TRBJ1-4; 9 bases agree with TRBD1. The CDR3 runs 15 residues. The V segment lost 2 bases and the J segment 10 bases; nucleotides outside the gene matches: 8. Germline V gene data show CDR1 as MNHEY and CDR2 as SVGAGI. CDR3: CASSYLQGARAKLFF. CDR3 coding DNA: TGTGCCAGCAGTTACCTACAGGGGGCGCGAGCAAAACTGTTTTTT.

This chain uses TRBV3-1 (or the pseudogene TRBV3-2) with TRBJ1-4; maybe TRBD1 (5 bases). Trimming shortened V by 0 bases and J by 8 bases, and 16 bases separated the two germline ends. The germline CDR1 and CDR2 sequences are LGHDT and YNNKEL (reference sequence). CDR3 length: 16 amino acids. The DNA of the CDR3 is TGTGCCAGCAGCCAAGAAGGTGGACCAGGGCGAGAAAAACTGTTTTTT. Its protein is CASSQEGGPGREKLFF.

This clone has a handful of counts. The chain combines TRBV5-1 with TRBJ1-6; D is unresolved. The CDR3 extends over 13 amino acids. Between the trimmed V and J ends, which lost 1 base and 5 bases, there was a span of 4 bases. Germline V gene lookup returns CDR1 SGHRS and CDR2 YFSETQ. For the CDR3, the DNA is TGCGCCAGCAGCTTGCAGGATAATTCACCCCTCCACTTT. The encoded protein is CASSLQDNSPLHF.

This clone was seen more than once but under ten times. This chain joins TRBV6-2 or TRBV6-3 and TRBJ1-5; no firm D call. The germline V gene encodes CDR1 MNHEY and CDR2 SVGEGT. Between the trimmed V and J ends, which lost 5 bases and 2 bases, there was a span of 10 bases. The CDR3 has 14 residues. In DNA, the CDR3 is TGTGCCAGCAGTGCTATGGTTGGCAATCAGCCCCAGCATTTT. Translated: CASSAMVGNQPQHF.

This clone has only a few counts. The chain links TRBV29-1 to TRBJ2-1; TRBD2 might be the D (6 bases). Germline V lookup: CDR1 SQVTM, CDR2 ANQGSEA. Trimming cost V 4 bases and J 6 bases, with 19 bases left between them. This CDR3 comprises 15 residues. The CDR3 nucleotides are TGCAGCGTTGGGACACCGGGACTTTCATTCAATGAGCAGTTCTTC. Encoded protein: CSVGTPGLSFNEQFF.